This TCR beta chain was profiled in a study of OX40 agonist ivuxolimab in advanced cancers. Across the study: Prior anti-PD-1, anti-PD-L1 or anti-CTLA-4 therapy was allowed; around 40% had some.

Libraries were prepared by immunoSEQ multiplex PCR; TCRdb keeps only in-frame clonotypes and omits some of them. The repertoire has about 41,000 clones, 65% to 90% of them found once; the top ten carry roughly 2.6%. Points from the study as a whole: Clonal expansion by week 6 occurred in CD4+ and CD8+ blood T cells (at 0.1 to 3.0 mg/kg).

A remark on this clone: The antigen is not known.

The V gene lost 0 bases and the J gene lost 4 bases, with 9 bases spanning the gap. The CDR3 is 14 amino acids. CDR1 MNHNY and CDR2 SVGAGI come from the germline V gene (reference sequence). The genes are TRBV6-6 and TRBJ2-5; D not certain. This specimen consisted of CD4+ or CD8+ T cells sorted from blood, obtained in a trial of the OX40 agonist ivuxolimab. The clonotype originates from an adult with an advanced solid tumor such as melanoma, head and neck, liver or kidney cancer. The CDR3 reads CASSYSERGETQYF. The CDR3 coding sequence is TGTGCCAGCAGTTACTCGGAACGAGGAGAGACCCAGTACTTC.